The sequence of this TCR beta chain was determined in a study of regulatory T cells in long-lasting Graves disease. Time point defined: persistent/refractory GD, antithyroid drugs over 5 years with positive TRAb. After RNA was extracted from PBMCs, the TCR library was made from it. Germline CDR1 and CDR2: SGHTA and FQGTGA. With 3 bases clipped from V and 4 bases from J, the junction kept 4 bases outside the gene matches. The CDR3 has 15 residues. Investigators prepared the TCR beta libraries by applying iRepertoire HTBI primers and Arm-PCR of CDR3 regions. TCRdb processed the multiplex PCR reads anew with MiXCR; each CDR3 protein has one entry. The sample has 300,000 to 400,000 distinct CDR3 sequences; about 20% are singletons. This clonotype has a count of ten or more. What it binds is not known. Broader study findings: TRBV28, TRBJ1-2 and TRBJ2-5 were segments that persistent disease favored.

The chain joins TRBV7-3 to TRBJ2-5; TRBD2 aligns across 11 bases. The source material was peripheral blood mononuclear cells (PBMCs), sampled when the disease was refractory, from a patient treated with antithyroid drugs. This receptor was taken from a female donor with Graves disease. The chain's CDR3 is CASSFTSGRGETQYF. Here the CDR3 DNA reads TGTGCCAGCAGCTTCACTAGCGGGAGAGGAGAGACCCAGTACTTC.